What follows are 3 T cell receptor beta chains derived from one specimen sequenced in a study of shared clonotypes between healthy human individuals. Assay: immunoSEQ multiplex PCR; the TCRdb copy retains only in-frame clones and omits some. The top ten hold about 11% of the sample, which has fewer than 650,000 clones, around three quarters seen once. Sequenced sample: PBMCs. The source is a woman aged 35 to 49 in good health. Some clones in this sample may be carry-over from other donors' samples.

The genes are TRBV7-3 and TRBJ1-1; D is unclear. Trimming took 6 bases from V and 0 from J, leaving 8 bases between them. The CDR3 sequence is 13 residues long. Germline CDR1 and CDR2: SGHTA and FQGTGA. This CDR3 is CASRLTLNTEAFF. CDR3 nucleotide sequence: TGTGCCAGCAGATTGACTCTGAACACTGAAGCTTTCTTT.

V usage is TRBV5-1 and J usage is TRBJ2-7, with TRBD2 matching 9 bases. Per germline, CDR1 SGHRS and CDR2 YFSETQ. There are 15 residues in the CDR3. J lost 0 bases, V lost 0 bases, and 1 base had no gene match. The CDR3 reads CASSLGLADSYEQYF. The DNA for the CDR3 is TGCGCCAGCAGCTTGGGACTAGCGGACTCCTACGAGCAGTACTTC.

The chain has TRBV7-2 and TRBJ1-2; tentative D call: TRBD1 (5 bases). The V gene lost 1 base and the J gene lost 4 bases, with 10 bases spanning the gap. The length of the CDR3 is 14 residues. Germline assignment: CDR1 SGHTA and CDR2 FQGNSA. This CDR3 is CASSLEETAYGYTF. For the CDR3, the DNA is TGTGCCAGCAGCTTAGAGGAGACAGCCTATGGCTACACCTTC.